What follows is one TCR beta chain and its context. Its specificity is not known. This sample was taken from a study of beta chain features in type 1 diabetes. The study's findings and limits: For Type 1 diabetes patients, all four CD4+ subsets carried TCRB CDR3s that were moderately but significantly shorter.

The CDR3 contains 15 residues. The germline CDR1 and CDR2 sequences are MGHRA and YSYEKL. cDNA synthesis used the whole RNA isolate, giving expressed TCRB sequences. Clones were sequenced by immunoSEQ multiplex PCR, and TCRdb holds only the in-frame ones, with some missing. The table has 130,000 to 150,000 clones, 13% seen once. Sequenced sample: central memory CD4+ T cells from blood. This receptor was taken from a man between 18 and 29 years old with type 1 diabetes. This chain links TRBV4-1 with TRBJ2-5; 7 bases match TRBD2. The tail of the sequence fits TRBJ2-7 better, so the J call may be wrong. The CDR3 region is CASSQAGGYSYEQYF. Here the CDR3 DNA reads TGCGCCAGCAGCCAAGCGGGGGGATACTCCTACGAGCAGTACTTC.